This TCR beta chain stems from a study of CD8 T cells in ankylosing spondylitis. Study-level results: Blood of patients with ankylosing spondylitis appeared to be characterized by a TCR beta motif of eight highly homologous variants.

Quantitative molecular-barcoded 5'-RACE generated the TCR beta libraries. TCRdb reanalysed the 5' RACE reads using MiXCR and keeps one entry per CDR3 protein. The sample consists of more than 400,000 distinct CDR3 sequences, approximately 5% of them appearing once. Germline-derived CDR1 and CDR2 are MNHEY and SVGEGT. The CDR3 consists of 12 residues. Trimming cost V 6 bases and J 7 bases, with 10 bases left between them. With regard to this clonotype: Antigen: not known.

This receptor was obtained from a male donor with ankylosing spondylitis. The chain combines TRBV6-2 or TRBV6-3 with TRBJ2-1; TRBD1 is a possible D gene (6 bases). Sequences were obtained from blood, either unsorted or a sorted T cell fraction (not recorded which). The CDR3 spells CASRPDRNEQFF. CDR3 in DNA: TGTGCCAGCAGGCCCGACAGGAATGAGCAGTTCTTC.